This TCR beta chain comes out of a study of T cell changes during pregnancy in multiple sclerosis. The protocol was immunoSEQ multiplex PCR, while the TCRdb copy is restricted to in-frame clones and leaves out a portion. The sample yields some 60,000 clones, roughly 90% seen once. The junction had 5 bases not matched to a gene; V was cut back by 1 base and J by 9 bases. Germline-derived CDR1 and CDR2 are SGHNT and YYREEE (reference sequence). The CDR3 extends over 16 amino acids. The TCR originated in a female donor in good health, enrolled as a control in a pregnancy study. The sample consisted of peripheral blood, taken in the second trimester of pregnancy. The chain combines TRBV5-4 with TRBJ2-1; 15 bases agree with TRBD2. For the CDR3, the DNA is TGTGCCAGCAGCTTGCCGGGACTAGCGGGAGGTCGTGAGCAGTTCTTC. Translated: CASSLPGLAGGREQFF. Based on the CDR3 plus reference TRBV5-4 and TRBJ2-1, the full variable domain is ETGVTQSPTHLIKTRGQQVTLRCSSQSGHNTVSWYQQALGQGPQFIFQYYREEENGRGNFPPRFSGLQFPNYSSELNVNALELDDSALYLCASSLPGLAGGREQFFGPGTRLTVL.